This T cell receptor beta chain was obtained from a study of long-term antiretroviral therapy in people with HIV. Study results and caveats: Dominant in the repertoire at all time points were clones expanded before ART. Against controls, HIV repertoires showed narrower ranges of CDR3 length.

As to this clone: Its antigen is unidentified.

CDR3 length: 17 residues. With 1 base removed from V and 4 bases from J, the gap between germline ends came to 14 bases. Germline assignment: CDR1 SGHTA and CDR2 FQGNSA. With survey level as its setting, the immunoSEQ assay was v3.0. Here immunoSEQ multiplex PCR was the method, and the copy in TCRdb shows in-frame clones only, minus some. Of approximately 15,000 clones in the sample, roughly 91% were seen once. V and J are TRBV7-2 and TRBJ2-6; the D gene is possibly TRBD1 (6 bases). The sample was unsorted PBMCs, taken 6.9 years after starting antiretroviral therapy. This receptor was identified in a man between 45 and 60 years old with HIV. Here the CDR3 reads CASSLDSGALGANVLTF. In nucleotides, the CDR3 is TGTGCCAGCAGCTTAGATTCAGGGGCGCTAGGGGCCAACGTCCTGACTTTC.